This TCR beta chain was retrieved from a study of T cell responses to AZD1222 COVID-19 vaccine. Regarding the study as a whole: Spike-specific TCRs gained breadth and depth after people received two AZD1222 doses. Baseline serostatus was positive in only six AZD1222 recipients. Donors, mostly white British, included more females; clonal diversity was possibly underestimated.

Using immunoSEQ multiplex PCR, the repertoire was profiled, and TCRdb retains in-frame clones only, with some absent. This repertoire shows about 120,000 clones, around 82% found once; its top ten account for over 5.5%. As concerns this clone: Its cognate antigen is unknown.

From germline, CDR1 is SGHRS and CDR2 YFSETQ. This CDR3 contains 18 residues. Trimming removed 3 bases at V and 5 bases at J, with 26 bases between. The sample consisted of peripheral blood, taken on day 0 of AZD1222 vaccination. The chain carries TRBV5-1 and TRBJ2-5; the D gene could be TRBD1 or TRBD2 (6 bases each). The sequence derives from an adult in good health. In nucleotides, the CDR3 is TGCGCCAGCAGCTCCCCTGGAGGAGTCGGGGGCTTTATGGAGACCCAGTACTTC. It yields the protein CASSSPGGVGGFMETQYF. Drawing the rest from reference TRBV5-1 and TRBJ2-5, the complete variable domain is KAGVTQTPRYLIKTRGQQVTLSCSPISGHRSVSWYQQTPGQGLQFLFEYFSETQRNKGNFPGRFSGRQFSNSRSEMNVSTLELGDSALYLCASSSPGGVGGFMETQYFGPGTRLLVL.